The 20 T cell receptor beta chains below all came from one sample that was sequenced in a study of shared clonotypes between healthy human individuals (dated by TCRdb to about 2020). Libraries came from the immunoSEQ multiplex PCR assay. The clones in this table, taken by TCRdb from immuneACCESS, are in-frame only. Not every clone is retained; where verified, under half of the shortfall comes from an unresolved V gene, and the cause of the rest is unknown. The sample profile shows roughly 2,000,000 clones; just under 95% of them were found once. The leading ten clones occupy under 2% of the sample. CD8 naive samples consisted of CD45RO-negative cells that were positively selected for CCR7, yielding a CD45RA+CCR7+ population without TemRA cells. Specimen: naive CD8+ T cells from PBMCs. This specimen's cell subset or site label, interpreted: CD45RA+CCR7+. Receptors were obtained from a young man in good health. Some clones in this sample may be carry-over from other donors' samples.

The chain carries TRBV4-2 and TRBJ2-3, with 14 nucleotides matching TRBD2. This CDR3 is 19 amino acids long. J gave up 4 bases and V 6 bases, and 15 bases lay outside the gene matches. Germline V gene lookup returns CDR1 LGHNA and CDR2 YNFKEQ. CDR3 DNA: TGTGCCAGCAGACAAAGGGATTCGGGACTAGCGGGAGTCCCAGATACGCAGTATTTT. Amino acids: CASRQRDSGLAGVPDTQYF.

This chain uses TRBV9 with TRBJ2-5; no firm D call. Trimming shortened V by 2 bases and J by 2 bases, and 13 bases separated the two germline ends. The V gene's germline CDR1 is SGDLS and CDR2 YYNGEE. The CDR3 totals 15 residues. The CDR3 coding sequence is TGTGCCAGCAGCGTTTGGGATGGCGATCAAGAGACCCAGTACTTC. Its translation: CASSVWDGDQETQYF. The full variable domain, rest sourced from reference TRBV9 and TRBJ2-5, is DSGVTQTPKHLITATGQRVTLRCSPRSGDLSVYWYQQSLDQGLQFLIQYYNGEERAKGNILERFSAQQFPDLHSELNLSSLELGDSALYFCASSVWDGDQETQYFGPGTRLLVL.

CDR3 in amino acids: CASSLAGISGNTIYF. As DNA, the CDR3 is TGTGCCAGCAGCTTAGCGGGCATCTCTGGAAACACCATATATTTT. The chain combines TRBV7-6 with TRBJ1-3, with D unclear. CDR1 is SGHVS, CDR2 FNYEAQ, per germline. The CDR3 has 15 residues. V was shortened by 0 bases and J by 0 bases, with 6 bases between the two germline ends.

The gene calls are TRBV10-3 and TRBJ1-2; no firm D call. V lost 2 bases to trimming and J lost 5 bases, with 12 bases between them. The CDR3 loop spans 14 amino acids. CDR1 is ENHRY and CDR2 is SYGVKD in the germline V gene. The CDR3 here is CAISEGHTKYGYTF. The CDR3 DNA follows: TGTGCCATCAGTGAGGGCCACACCAAGTATGGCTACACCTTC.

The chain links TRBV27 to TRBJ2-5; D is unclear. CDR1 MNHEY and CDR2 SMNVEV come from the germline V gene (reference sequence). V was shortened by 10 bases and J by 9 bases, with 15 bases between the two germline ends. This CDR3 comprises 11 residues. In DNA, the CDR3 is TGTGCCACCGGCCGGGTGTTGGCCCAGTACTTC. Protein sequence: CATGRVLAQYF.

This chain joins TRBV28 and TRBJ2-7, with D hard to call. Germline loops: CDR1 MDHEN, CDR2 SYDVKM. The CDR3 spans 13 residues. Trimming stripped 8 bases from V and 0 bases from J, with 11 bases between. CDR3 sequence (DNA): TGTGCCAGCTCGTACAGCCCCTCCTACGAGCAGTACTTC. Amino acid sequence: CASSYSPSYEQYF. Full variable domain (remainder filled in from reference TRBV28 and TRBJ2-7): DVKVTQSSRYLVKRTGEKVFLECVQDMDHENMFWYRQDPGLGLRLIYFSYDVKMKEKGDIPEGYSVSREKKERFSLILESASTNQTSMYLCASSYSPSYEQYFGPGTRLTVT.

The gene calls are TRBV9 and TRBJ2-1; 8 bases are a match to TRBD1. The CDR3 runs to 16 residues. V lost 0 bases to trimming and J lost 8 bases; unmatched junction nucleotides: 10. Germline CDR1 reads SGDLS; CDR2 reads YYNGEE. CDR3 coding DNA: TGTGCCAGCAGCGTAGGTAAGACAGGGGTTGTTGATGAGCAGTTCTTC. This codes for CASSVGKTGVVDEQFF.

The chain is built from TRBV10-3 and TRBJ2-7, with 9 bases fitting TRBD1. This CDR3 has 16 amino acids. Looked up from germline, CDR1 is ENHRY and CDR2 is SYGVKD. V dropped 0 bases and J dropped 1; count of bases not matched to a gene: 4. The CDR3 coding sequence is TGTGCCATCAGTGAGTCGGACAGGGGCTTATCCTACGAGCAGTACTTC. Translating gives CAISESDRGLSYEQYF.

The J gene is TRBJ2-7, the V gene TRBV4-1; unclear D gene. From germline, CDR1 is MGHRA and CDR2 YSYEKL. Trimming removed 0 bases at V and 2 bases at J, with 17 bases between. The length of the CDR3 is 17 residues. In DNA, the CDR3 is TGCGCCAGCAGCCAAGAAGGAGCGTGGACGAATACCTACGAGCAGTACTTC. It is translated as CASSQEGAWTNTYEQYF.

This chain uses TRBV7-2 with TRBJ2-1; D might be TRBD1 (5 bases). V was pared by 0 bases and J by 7 bases, with 10 bases between. The CDR3 is 14 amino acids. Germline CDR1 is SGHTA and CDR2 is FQGNSA. CDR3 region: CASSLARAKNEQFF. The DNA of the CDR3 is TGTGCCAGCAGCTTAGCCAGGGCTAAGAATGAGCAGTTCTTC.

The chain joins TRBV5-8 to TRBJ1-1, with 7 bases fitting TRBD1. The V and J ends lost 7 bases and 5 bases, in that order; junction bases with no gene match: 5. Germline V CDR1 and CDR2: SGHTS, YDEGEE. This CDR3 contains 12 residues. As DNA, the CDR3 is TGTGCCAGCGGGCAGGGGGTGACTGAAGCTTTCTTT. Encoded protein: CASGQGVTEAFF.

On this clone: This sample includes further DNA sequences coding for the same CDR3. This rearrangement joins TRBV27 to TRBJ2-5; D remains unclear. Trimming removed 3 bases at V and 4 bases at J, with 12 bases between. This CDR3 comprises 14 residues. The germline V gene encodes CDR1 MNHEY and CDR2 SMNVEV (reference sequence). CDR3 bases: TGTGCCAGCAGTTTTTTGGGATCGGGAGAGACCCAGTACTTC. It yields the protein CASSFLGSGETQYF.

The chain carries TRBV4-1 and TRBJ1-1; 9 bases line up with TRBD1. The CDR3 has 15 residues. V lost 3 bases to trimming and J lost 6 bases; unmatched junction nucleotides: 8. The germline gives CDR1 MGHRA, CDR2 YSYEKL. The DNA of the CDR3 is TGCGCCAGCAGCCACCCACAGGGGGCTGTGGCTGAAGCTTTCTTT. It is translated as CASSHPQGAVAEAFF.

The sample holds one count of this clone. The chain has TRBV5-1 and TRBJ2-7; D gene unclear. V was clipped by 0 bases and J by 7 bases, with 17 bases between them. Germline V gene lookup returns CDR1 SGHRS and CDR2 YFSETQ. CDR3 length: 15 amino acids. The CDR3 loop reads CASSLVGIGWSEQYF. CDR3 DNA: TGCGCCAGCAGCTTGGTTGGGATCGGTTGGTCGGAGCAGTACTTC.

The V call is TRBV30, the J call TRBJ2-3, with unresolved D. V lost 0 bases, J lost 0 bases, and 10 bases lay in between. The CDR3 sequence is 15 residues long. The germline V gene has CDR1 GTSNPN and CDR2 SVGIG (reference sequence). The CDR3 coding sequence is TGTGCCTGGAGTGTAAGCACCACTAGCACAGATACGCAGTATTTT. As protein: CAWSVSTTSTDTQYF.

In DNA, the CDR3 is TGTGCCAGTAGTACCGGCGGGCTACAAGAGACCCAGTACTTC. It yields the protein CASSTGGLQETQYF. This chain uses TRBV19 with TRBJ2-5; D is perhaps TRBD2 (5 bases). The CDR3 has 14 amino acids. V shed 4 bases and J shed 2 bases, with 11 bases lying between them. Per the germline V gene, CDR1 is LNHDA and CDR2 is SQIVND (reference sequence). The full variable domain, its missing parts supplied by reference TRBV19 and TRBJ2-5, is DGGITQSPKYLFRKEGQNVTLSCEQNLNHDAMYWYRQDPGQGLRLIYYSQIVNDFQKGDIAEGYSVSREKKESFPLTVTSAQKNPTAFYLCASSTGGLQETQYFGPGTRLLVL.

This chain uses TRBV4-3 with TRBJ2-1; D uncertain. Deletions cut 0 bases from V and 6 bases from J, with 12 bases between. Germline-derived CDR1 and CDR2 are LGHNA and YSLEER. The CDR3 is made up of 15 amino acids. CDR3 in DNA: TGCGCCAGCAGCCAAGATCCGAGCCTCGGCAATGAGCAGTTCTTC. It is translated as CASSQDPSLGNEQFF.

This clone was detected once. The chain combines TRBV7-8 with TRBJ1-5; D is unresolved. Trimming pared 2 bases from V and 4 bases from J, leaving 15 bases between. Per the germline V gene, CDR1 is SGHVS and CDR2 is FQNEAQ. The CDR3 loop spans 16 amino acids. The CDR3 sequence is CASSLSVDAMNQPQHF. In DNA form, the CDR3 reads TGTGCCAGCAGCTTAAGCGTAGATGCTATGAATCAGCCCCAGCATTTT.

V and J are TRBV28 and TRBJ1-2, with a tentative D call TRBD1 (6 bases). The V and J ends lost 6 bases and 4 bases respectively, with 18 bases between them. CDR1 is MDHEN and CDR2 is SYDVKM in the germline V gene. This CDR3 is built from 15 residues. CDR3 in amino acids: CASSLSLRTVYGYTF. As DNA, the CDR3 is TGTGCCAGCAGCCTAAGCCTCCGGACAGTCTATGGCTACACCTTC.

The V call is TRBV5-6, the J call TRBJ2-7, with 9 bases that match TRBD2. Trimming took 2 bases from V and 2 from J; bases not matched to a gene: 5. CDR3 size: 15 residues. Germline V lookup: CDR1 SGHDT, CDR2 YYEEEE. CDR3 nucleotide sequence: TGTGCCAGCAGCTTATGGGGACTAGCTGCCTACGAGCAGTACTTC. Its protein product is CASSLWGLAAYEQYF.